The rows below give T cell receptor beta chains drawn from one sample of a study of identical twins. TCRdb used MiXCR to reprocess the 5' RACE reads, holding one entry per CDR3 protein. The profile shows 450,000 or so distinct CDR3 sequences, about 14% of them singletons. A further study also used this sample, focusing on yellow fever vaccine responses in identical twins.

The sample comprised CD4+ T cells sorted from blood. These receptors were obtained from a woman younger than 30 in good health. Each CDR3 is given with its conserved first and last residue. The order of the fields is CDR3 length, J gene, V gene, CDR3 protein.

cdr3_length: 15; j_call: TRBJ2-2; v_call: TRBV7-2; cdr3_aa: CASSLAGGPSGELFF
cdr3_length: 14; j_call: TRBJ2-5; v_call: TRBV7-2; cdr3_aa: CASSFGLLKETQYF
cdr3_length: 15; j_call: TRBJ2-3; v_call: TRBV7-9; cdr3_aa: CASSLEGHWRDTQYF
cdr3_length: 16; j_call: TRBJ2-3; v_call: TRBV10-3; cdr3_aa: CAISVWASGGSDTQYF
cdr3_length: 15; j_call: TRBJ2-1; v_call: TRBV5-1; cdr3_aa: CASSFTESSYNEQFF
cdr3_length: 13; j_call: TRBJ2-2; v_call: TRBV3-1; cdr3_aa: CASSHIGSGELFF
cdr3_length: 19; j_call: TRBJ2-2; v_call: TRBV12-5; cdr3_aa: CASGLEVGVLGANTGELFF
cdr3_length: 19; j_call: TRBJ2-4; v_call: TRBV15; cdr3_aa: CATSRDSSPSGGVKNIQHF
cdr3_length: 13; j_call: TRBJ2-2; v_call: TRBV11-3; cdr3_aa: CASSHRAAGELFF
cdr3_length: 15; j_call: TRBJ2-3; v_call: TRBV7-9; cdr3_aa: CASRPTSGATDTQYF
cdr3_length: 14; j_call: TRBJ2-4; v_call: TRBV29-1; cdr3_aa: CSVVSGLAGNIQYF
cdr3_length: 17; j_call: TRBJ2-7; v_call: TRBV11-2; cdr3_aa: CASSPGVVPGNSYEQYF
cdr3_length: 15; j_call: TRBJ2-5; v_call: TRBV25-1; cdr3_aa: CASSEFGPKRETQYF
cdr3_length: 16; j_call: TRBJ2-2; v_call: TRBV11-1; cdr3_aa: CASSQPTGANTGELFF
cdr3_length: 12; j_call: TRBJ2-7; v_call: TRBV29-1; cdr3_aa: CSVVTGPYEQYF
cdr3_length: 18; j_call: TRBJ2-7; v_call: TRBV4-2; cdr3_aa: CASSQGGKEREGRNEQYF
cdr3_length: 15; j_call: TRBJ2-1; v_call: TRBV12-5; cdr3_aa: CASGIAGGPLDEQFF
cdr3_length: 17; j_call: TRBJ2-2; v_call: TRBV20-1; cdr3_aa: CSARDQRTAASGGELFF
cdr3_length: 16; j_call: TRBJ2-3; v_call: TRBV5-1; cdr3_aa: CASSLSLLLTTDTQYF
cdr3_length: 15; j_call: TRBJ1-1; v_call: TRBV3-1; cdr3_aa: CASSQVGRGGFEAIF
cdr3_length: 14; j_call: TRBJ2-3; v_call: TRBV20-1; cdr3_aa: CSASLSAGTDTQYF
cdr3_length: 14; j_call: TRBJ2-1; v_call: TRBV28; cdr3_aa: CASTLPGAVNEQFF
cdr3_length: 13; j_call: TRBJ2-5; v_call: TRBV7-9; cdr3_aa: CASNRAGQETQYF
cdr3_length: 14; j_call: TRBJ2-5; v_call: TRBV28; cdr3_aa: CASIPGSEGGTQYF
cdr3_length: 13; j_call: TRBJ2-5; v_call: TRBV27; cdr3_aa: CASSRAGAETQYF
cdr3_length: 13; j_call: TRBJ2-5; v_call: TRBV5-1; cdr3_aa: CASSHDRQETQYF
cdr3_length: 14; j_call: TRBJ2-3; v_call: TRBV20-1; cdr3_aa: CSALTSGGTDTQYF
cdr3_length: 16; j_call: TRBJ2-1; v_call: TRBV4-3; cdr3_aa: CASSHPSGVGGNEQFF
cdr3_length: 14; j_call: TRBJ1-1; v_call: TRBV28; cdr3_aa: CVVLTGTSNTEAFF
cdr3_length: 12; j_call: TRBJ2-1; v_call: TRBV28; cdr3_aa: CASRRDYNEQFF
cdr3_length: 14; j_call: TRBJ1-1; v_call: TRBV5-1; cdr3_aa: CASSQDLDPTEAFF
cdr3_length: 15; j_call: TRBJ2-5; v_call: TRBV20-1; cdr3_aa: CSASALAGGGETQYF
cdr3_length: 13; j_call: TRBJ2-1; v_call: TRBV9; cdr3_aa: CASSVGAFDEQFF
cdr3_length: 14; j_call: TRBJ2-7; v_call: TRBV7-8; cdr3_aa: CASSPGPPTYEQYF
cdr3_length: 15; j_call: TRBJ2-7; v_call: TRBV12-5; cdr3_aa: CASGSLRDGTYEQYF